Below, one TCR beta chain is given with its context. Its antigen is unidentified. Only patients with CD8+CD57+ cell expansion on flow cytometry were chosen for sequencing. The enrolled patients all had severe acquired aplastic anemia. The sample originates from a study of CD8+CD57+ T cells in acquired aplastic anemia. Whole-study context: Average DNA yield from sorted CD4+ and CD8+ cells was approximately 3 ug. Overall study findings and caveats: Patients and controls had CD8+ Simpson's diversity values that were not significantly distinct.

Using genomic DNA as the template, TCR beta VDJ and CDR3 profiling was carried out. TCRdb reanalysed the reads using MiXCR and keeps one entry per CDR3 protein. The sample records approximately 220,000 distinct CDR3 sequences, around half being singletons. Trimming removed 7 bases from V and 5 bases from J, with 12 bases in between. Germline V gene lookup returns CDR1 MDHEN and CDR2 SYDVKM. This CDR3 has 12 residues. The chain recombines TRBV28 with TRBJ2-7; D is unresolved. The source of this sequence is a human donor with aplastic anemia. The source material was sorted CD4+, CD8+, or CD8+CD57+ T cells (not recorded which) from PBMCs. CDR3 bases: TGTGCCAGCAAGCATAGGAATAACGAGCAGTACTTC. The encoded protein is CASKHRNNEQYF.